This record concerns one T cell receptor (beta chain) sequence. Authors' methods: The authors estimated nucleated cell counts from reference gene primer amplification. The assay was immunoSEQ multiplex PCR, and TCRdb's table has in-frame clones only and misses some. The V and J calls and clone size come from that table; D and trimming were worked out from the DNA. The table lists approximately 210,000 clones, approximately 90% of them singletons. The data are from a study of blood T cell repertoires in COVID-19. Study summary: The United States, Italy and Spain were the sources of the acute and convalescent COVID-19 samples.

There are 14 residues in the CDR3. The V and J ends lost 2 bases and 1 base respectively, with 8 bases between them. Germline CDR1 reads SGHTA; CDR2 reads FQGTGA. The TCR originated in a man aged 25-45 years with acute or convalescent COVID-19. The sample consisted of peripheral blood. J is TRBJ1-1 and V is TRBV7-3; D is unresolved. The CDR3 nucleotides are TGTGCCAGCAGCTTATTAGGCGGGAACACTGAAGCTTTCTTT. As protein: CASSLLGGNTEAFF.